This T cell receptor (beta chain) was captured in a study of blood T cell repertoires in COVID-19 (TCRdb year 2020). Turning to the overall study: The collaborator samples originated in the United States, Italy and Spain and spanned the acute and convalescent phases of COVID-19. The prospective study material was composed of cDNA or gDNA derived from T cells, B-cell-depleted T cells, or PBMCs. Subjects who had been exposed to COVID-19, were actively infected with it, or had recovered from it provided the deeply sampled blood TCRbeta repertoires that made up the dataset. The repertoires were released in a freely available public database intended as a resource for research on the immune response to SARS-CoV-2. The samples were drawn from the first 160 participants of the ongoing ImmuneRACE study and from some 1,300 subjects provided by 6 global collaborators. The sample metadata nearly always contained a de-identified subject ID, COVID-19 status, age in years and sex. Where HLA class I and class II types were available, the types were taken from metadata supplied by the sample provider, not from assay-based typing.

In the case of this clone: Its antigen is still unknown. Base qualities are not provided; no much larger clone lies one nucleotide away.

TCRbeta CDR3 regions were amplified from genomic DNA by means of the immunoSEQ Assay, a bias-controlled multiplex PCR. Turning to the authors' computational methods: The number of nucleated cells in each sample was estimated from the amplification of reference gene primers within the assay. Sequence reads were collapsed and filtered to measure the absolute abundance of every unique TCRbeta CDR3 rearrangement. For each sample, productive Simpson clonality was calculated as the square root of Simpson's diversity index over productive rearrangements. As stored in TCRdb, this immuneACCESS dataset retains in-frame rearrangements with V and J assigned. A fraction of the clones does not appear; measured against another copy, unresolved V genes explain less than half of the discrepancy, and the remainder lacks a known reason. V and J calls plus clone size are reproduced from that table; the DNA served to infer D and trimming. This sample holds approximately 90,000 clones; 78% were observed only once. The ten largest clones add up to approximately 6.3% of the sample.

One collaborating source in Seattle enrolled patients while the patients were actively infected and followed the patients over time throughout the course of disease. Collaborating institutions collected whole blood in K2EDTA tubes following their own protocols. For TCRbeta analysis, collaborators shipped samples in one of three forms: frozen whole blood, isolated PBMCs, or DNA extracted from either of those sample types. The germline ends are 20 bases apart after V is trimmed by 3 bases and J by 11 bases. From cysteine to phenylalanine, the CDR3 is 15 amino acids long. Solely the CDR3 DNA is kept, with 45 bases framed from the first base. CDR1 and CDR2, looked up from the germline V gene (reference sequence), are LGHDT and YNNKEL. The full study reports these points: How much clinical and demographic metadata was included differed by source and by participant, and the metadata was provided uncurated.

Recombination connected TRBV3-1 (or the pseudogene TRBV3-2) to TRBJ2-1; the D gene is perhaps TRBD2, on 5 matching bases. The clonotype was recovered from a man between 65 and 79 years old with COVID-19, enrolled during active disease. The sample consisted of peripheral blood. The bases read TGTGCCAGCAGCCACGGTTCTGGCGGGTCACCCAAGCAGTTCTTC. Its protein is CASSHGSGGSPKQFF.